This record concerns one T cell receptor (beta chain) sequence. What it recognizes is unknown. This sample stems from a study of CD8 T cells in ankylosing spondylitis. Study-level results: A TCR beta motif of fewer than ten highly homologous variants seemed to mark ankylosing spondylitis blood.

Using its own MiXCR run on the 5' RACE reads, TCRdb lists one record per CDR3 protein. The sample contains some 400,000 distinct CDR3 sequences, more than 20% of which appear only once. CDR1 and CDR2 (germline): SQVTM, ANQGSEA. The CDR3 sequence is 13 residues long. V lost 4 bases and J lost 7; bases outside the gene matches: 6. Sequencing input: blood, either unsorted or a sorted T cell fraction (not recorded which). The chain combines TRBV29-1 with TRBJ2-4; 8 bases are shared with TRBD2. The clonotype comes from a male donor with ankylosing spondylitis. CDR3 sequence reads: CSVVVSGDNIQYF. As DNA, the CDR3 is TGCAGCGTTGTTGTTAGCGGGGACAACATTCAGTACTTC.